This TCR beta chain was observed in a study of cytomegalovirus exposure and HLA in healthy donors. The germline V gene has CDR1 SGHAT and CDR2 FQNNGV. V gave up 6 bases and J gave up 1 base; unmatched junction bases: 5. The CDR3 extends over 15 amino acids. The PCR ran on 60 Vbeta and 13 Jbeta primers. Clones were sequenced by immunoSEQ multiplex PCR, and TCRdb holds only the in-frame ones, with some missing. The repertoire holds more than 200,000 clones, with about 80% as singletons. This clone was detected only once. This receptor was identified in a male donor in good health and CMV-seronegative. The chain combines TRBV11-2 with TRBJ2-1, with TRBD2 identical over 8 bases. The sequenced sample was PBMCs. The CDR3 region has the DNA TGTGCCAGCAGACAAAGCGGGAGTTCCTACAATGAGCAGTTCTTC. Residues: CASRQSGSSYNEQFF.